These 5 T cell receptor beta chains came from one sample sequenced in a study of blood T cell repertoires in COVID-19. Generated by immunoSEQ multiplex PCR, the TCRdb table keeps only in-frame clones and is missing some. The sample gives under 300,000 clones, 70% to 90% of which show up once; 1.5% to 2% is in the top ten. The specimen was PBMCs or T cells enriched from blood (not recorded which). These receptors came from a woman aged 45-65 years who had recovered from COVID-19.

The chain has TRBV28 and TRBJ1-2; no clear D. Between the trimmed V and J ends, which lost 8 bases and 7 bases, there was a span of 8 bases. This CDR3 is built from 10 residues. Germline V gene data show CDR1 as MDHEN and CDR2 as SYDVKM. CDR3 DNA sequence: TGTGCCAGCCGTAGTAGTGGCTACACCTTC. Translating it yields CASRSSGYTF.

The CDR3 region is CASSLRTSGPYNEQFF. The CDR3, as DNA: TGTGCCAGCAGTCTAAGGACTAGCGGACCCTACAATGAGCAGTTCTTC. The chain combines TRBV27 with TRBJ2-1, with 10 positions matching TRBD2. The germline CDR1 and CDR2 sequences are MNHEY and SMNVEV (reference sequence). This CDR3 region has 16 residues. Unmatched junction bases numbered 6, after V lost 5 bases and J lost 2 bases.

This clone was seen more than once but under ten times. The chain uses TRBV5-6 and TRBJ2-1, with D possibly TRBD2 on 6 matching bases. The V and J ends lost 4 bases and 4 bases respectively, with 18 bases between them. The germline gives CDR1 SGHDT, CDR2 YYEEEE. The CDR3 has 16 residues. The CDR3 loop is CASSAETGSGYNEQFF. The CDR3 DNA is TGTGCCAGCAGCGCCGAAACCGGGAGCGGGTACAATGAGCAGTTCTTC.

The gene calls are TRBV3-1 (or the pseudogene TRBV3-2) and TRBJ2-5, with a tentative D call TRBD1 (7 bases). From germline, CDR1 is LGHDT and CDR2 YNNKEL (reference sequence). V lost 11 bases and J 4 bases, leaving 17 bases between the germline ends. CDR3 length: 13 amino acids. CDR3 region: CASRGAGRETQYF. CDR3 nucleotide sequence: TGTGCCTCCAGGGGGGCGGGAAGAGAGACCCAGTACTTC.

The V gene is TRBV7-6, the J gene TRBJ2-5, with 9 nucleotides matching TRBD1. Germline V CDR1 and CDR2: SGHVS, FNYEAQ. The CDR3 spans 19 residues. Trimming removed 4 bases from V and 1 base from J; junction bases left unmatched: 16. The chain's CDR3 is CASSSLRDRVRGAQETQYF. The CDR3 nucleotides are TGTGCCAGCAGCTCCCTCCGGGACAGGGTACGGGGGGCCCAAGAGACCCAGTACTTC.